This is a list of T cell receptor beta chains from one sample in a study of blood T cells in healthy people across ages. MiXCR was run by TCRdb on the 5' RACE reads, yielding one entry per CDR3 protein. The repertoire has 1.5 million to 2 million distinct CDR3 sequences, less than 50% of them found once; the top ten carry over 2%. Material: blood. The source of these receptors is a woman in her thirties or forties in good health. Both conserved end residues are trimmed from each CDR3. D genes are given only for firm matches. Where a row states a size, it is once, few, many or the class of an expanded clone; other rows omit it.

abundance | j_gene | d_gene | v_gene | CDR3aa
few | TRBJ1-2 | . | TRBV4-1 | ASSQDRAWNGYT
. | TRBJ2-7 | TRBD1 | TRBV6-2/TRBV6-3 | ASSYSAVAGGLEQY
. | TRBJ2-7 | TRBD1 | TRBV7-6 | ASSMTGQDSNYEQY
. | TRBJ1-4 | . | TRBV15 | ATSRDILQRLF
. | TRBJ1-4 | . | TRBV29-1 | SVKATNEKLF
. | TRBJ1-2 | TRBD1 | TRBV3-1 | ASSQEAKWDRKRYLGYT
. | TRBJ2-7 | . | TRBV5-1 | ASSPAQSSYEQY
. | TRBJ2-1 | TRBD1 | TRBV6-1 | ASREPGQGKYNEQF
. | TRBJ1-2 | . | TRBV25-1 | ASSDATAFYGYT
. | . | TRBD2 | TRBV10-3 | AISRLAGDTGYNEQY
few | TRBJ2-5 | . | TRBV20-1 | SASSATAQETQY
. | TRBJ2-5 | TRBD2 | TRBV7-2 | ASSSAGTRLRETQY
few | TRBJ2-1 | TRBD1 | TRBV7-2 | ASSLYTDRGRF
. | TRBJ2-5 | TRBD1 | TRBV7-9 | ASSRDRGQGETQY
once | TRBJ1-6 | . | TRBV28 | ASKGTPSTSPLH
once | TRBJ2-5 | . | TRBV5-1 | ASSPLGGKVYYNEQY
. | TRBJ2-3 | TRBD2 | TRBV9 | ASSVRAGGQDTQY
few | TRBJ2-1 | TRBD1 | TRBV4-3 | ASSQGQGSAYNEQF
few | TRBJ2-7 | . | TRBV20-1 | SASGQFSYEQY
few | TRBJ2-3 | . | TRBV2 | ASEEGGTDTQY
. | TRBJ2-7 | . | TRBV7-2 | ASSLGPLGYEQY
. | TRBJ1-1 | . | TRBV29-1 | SVAVSSLNTEAF
few | TRBJ2-7 | TRBD2 | TRBV14 | ASSAPGTSKRYEQY
. | TRBJ1-6 | . | TRBV28 | ASRRAGNSYNSPLH
. | . | TRBD2 | TRBV3-1 | ASSLLPAVGTSGYEQY
. | TRBJ2-5 | . | TRBV5-1 | ASKLDRLGETQY
. | TRBJ1-2 | . | TRBV5-1 | ASSWGTPTNYGYT
few | TRBJ1-5 | . | TRBV4-3 | ASSQDFGRQPQH
. | TRBJ1-2 | . | TRBV7-2 | ASSLAPREGYT
few | TRBJ2-7 | . | TRBV20-1 | SASGPDYEQY
. | TRBJ2-1 | TRBD1 | TRBV5-1 | ASSTAGGEALNEQF
. | TRBJ1-4 | . | TRBV3-1 | ASSLLGGPNEKLF
. | TRBJ2-5 | . | TRBV6-2/TRBV6-3 | ASSYSLGGETQY
. | TRBJ2-5 | . | TRBV2 | ASNHREETQY
. | TRBJ1-2 | . | TRBV28 | ASNNRGRQNYGYT
few | TRBJ2-7 | . | TRBV20-1 | SARQGGAYEQY
few | TRBJ2-7 | . | TRBV6-2/TRBV6-3 | ASSYPSSTGYRGEQY
few | TRBJ2-1 | . | TRBV11-1 | ASSLLTGYNEQF
. | TRBJ2-7 | TRBD1 | TRBV6-5 | ASSYRAPGQGLVPYEQY